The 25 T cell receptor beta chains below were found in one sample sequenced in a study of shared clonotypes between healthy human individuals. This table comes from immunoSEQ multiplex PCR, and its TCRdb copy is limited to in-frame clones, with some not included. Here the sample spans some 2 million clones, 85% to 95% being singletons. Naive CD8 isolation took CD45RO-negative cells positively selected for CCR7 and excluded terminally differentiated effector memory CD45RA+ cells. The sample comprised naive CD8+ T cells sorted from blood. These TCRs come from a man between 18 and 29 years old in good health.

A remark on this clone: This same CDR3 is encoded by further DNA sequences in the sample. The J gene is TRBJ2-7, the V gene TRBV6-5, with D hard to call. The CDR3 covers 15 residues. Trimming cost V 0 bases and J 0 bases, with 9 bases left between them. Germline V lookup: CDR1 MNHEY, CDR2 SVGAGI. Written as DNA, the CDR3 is TGTGCCAGCAGTTACTCGAACCCGGACTCCTACGAGCAGTACTTC. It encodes CASSYSNPDSYEQYF.

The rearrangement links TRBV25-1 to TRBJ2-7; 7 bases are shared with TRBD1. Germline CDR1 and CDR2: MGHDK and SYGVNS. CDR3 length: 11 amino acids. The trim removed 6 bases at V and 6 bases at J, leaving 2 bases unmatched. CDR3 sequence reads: CASRAGGEQYF. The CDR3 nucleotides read TGTGCCAGCAGGGCAGGGGGCGAGCAGTACTTC.

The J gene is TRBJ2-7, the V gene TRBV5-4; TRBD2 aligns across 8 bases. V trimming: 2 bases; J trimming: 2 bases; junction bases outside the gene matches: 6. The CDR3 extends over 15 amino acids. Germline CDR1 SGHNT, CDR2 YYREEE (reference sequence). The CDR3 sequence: CASSFAGGPTYEQYF. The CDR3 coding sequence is TGTGCCAGCAGCTTTGCGGGAGGCCCAACCTACGAGCAGTACTTC.

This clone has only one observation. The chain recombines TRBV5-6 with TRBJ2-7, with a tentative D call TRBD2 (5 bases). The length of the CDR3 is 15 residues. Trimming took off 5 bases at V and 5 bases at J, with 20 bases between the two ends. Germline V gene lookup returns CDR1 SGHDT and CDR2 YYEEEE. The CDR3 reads CASRFRGGLENEQYF. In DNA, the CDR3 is TGTGCCAGCAGGTTCCGAGGCGGGCTCGAAAACGAGCAGTACTTC.

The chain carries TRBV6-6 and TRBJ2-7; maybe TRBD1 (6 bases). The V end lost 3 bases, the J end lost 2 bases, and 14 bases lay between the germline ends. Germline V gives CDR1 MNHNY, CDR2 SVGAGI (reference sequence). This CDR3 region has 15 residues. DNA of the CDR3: TGTGCCAGCAGTTATACCCAGGGGATCCCCTACGAGCAGTACTTC. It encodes CASSYTQGIPYEQYF.

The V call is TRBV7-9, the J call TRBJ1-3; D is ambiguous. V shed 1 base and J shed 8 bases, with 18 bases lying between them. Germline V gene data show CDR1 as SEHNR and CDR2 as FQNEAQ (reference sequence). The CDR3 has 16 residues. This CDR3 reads CASSLEGFSYRDTIYF. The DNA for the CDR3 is TGTGCCAGCAGCTTAGAAGGTTTCTCATATCGGGACACCATATATTTT.

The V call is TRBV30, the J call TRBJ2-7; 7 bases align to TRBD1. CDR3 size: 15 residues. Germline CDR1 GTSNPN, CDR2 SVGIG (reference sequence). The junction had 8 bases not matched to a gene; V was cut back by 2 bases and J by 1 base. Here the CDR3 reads CAWSHTGVGSYEQYF. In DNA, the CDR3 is TGTGCCTGGAGTCATACAGGGGTGGGTTCCTACGAGCAGTACTTC.

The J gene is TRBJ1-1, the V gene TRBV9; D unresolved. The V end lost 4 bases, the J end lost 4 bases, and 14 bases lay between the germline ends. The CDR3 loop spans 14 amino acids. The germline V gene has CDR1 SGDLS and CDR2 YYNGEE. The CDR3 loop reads CASSKTPSVTEAFF. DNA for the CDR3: TGTGCCAGCAGCAAGACACCCAGTGTCACTGAAGCTTTCTTT.

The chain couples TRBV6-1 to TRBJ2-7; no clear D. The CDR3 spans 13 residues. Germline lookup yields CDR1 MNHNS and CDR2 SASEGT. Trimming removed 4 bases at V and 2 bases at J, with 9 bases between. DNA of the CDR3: TGTGCCAGCAGTGTCGTGGCAGCCTACGAGCAGTACTTC. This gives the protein CASSVVAAYEQYF.

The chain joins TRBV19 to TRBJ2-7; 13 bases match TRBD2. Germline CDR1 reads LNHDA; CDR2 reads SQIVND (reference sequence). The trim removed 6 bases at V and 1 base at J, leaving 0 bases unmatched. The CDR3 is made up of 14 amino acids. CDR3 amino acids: CASRTSGGSYEQYF. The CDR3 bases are TGTGCCAGTAGGACTAGCGGGGGGTCCTACGAGCAGTACTTC.

For the CDR3, the DNA is TGTGCCAGCAGCCCCCCCCAGGGGGGTGGAAGTGGGGCCAACGTCCTGACTTTC. Amino acid sequence: CASSPPQGGGSGANVLTF. This rearrangement joins TRBV7-9 to TRBJ2-6; the D gene is possibly TRBD1 (7 bases). The CDR3 spans 18 residues. V lost 5 bases and J lost 3, with 20 bases in between. CDR1 is SEHNR, CDR2 FQNEAQ, per germline (reference sequence).

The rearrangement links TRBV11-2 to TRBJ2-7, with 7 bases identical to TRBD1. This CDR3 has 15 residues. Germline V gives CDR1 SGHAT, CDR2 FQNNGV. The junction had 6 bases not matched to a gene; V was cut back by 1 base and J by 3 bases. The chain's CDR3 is CASSLVEQGFYEQYF. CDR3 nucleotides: TGTGCCAGCAGCTTAGTCGAACAGGGGTTCTACGAGCAGTACTTC. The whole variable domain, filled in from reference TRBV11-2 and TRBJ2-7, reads EAGVAQSPRYKIIEKRQSVAFWCNPISGHATLYWYQQILGQGPKLLIQFQNNGVVDDSQLPKDRFSAERLKGVDSTLKIQPAKLEDSAVYLCASSLVEQGFYEQYFGPGTRLTVT.

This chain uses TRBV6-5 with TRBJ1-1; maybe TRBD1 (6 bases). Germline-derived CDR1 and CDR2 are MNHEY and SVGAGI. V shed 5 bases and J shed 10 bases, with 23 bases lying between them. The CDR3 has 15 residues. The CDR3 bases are TGTGCCAGCAGTACAACCGACAGGACCCTTATGCGAGCTTTCTTT. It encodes CASSTTDRTLMRAFF.

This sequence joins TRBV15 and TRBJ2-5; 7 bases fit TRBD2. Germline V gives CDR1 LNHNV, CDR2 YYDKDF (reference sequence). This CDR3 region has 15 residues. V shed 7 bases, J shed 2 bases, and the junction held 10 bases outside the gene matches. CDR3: CATIGLAENQETQYF. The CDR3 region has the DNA TGTGCCACCATCGGGCTAGCGGAGAATCAAGAGACCCAGTACTTC.

CDR3 in amino acids: CASTKRNYNEQFF. The CDR3 DNA reads as TGTGCCAGCACAAAGAGAAACTACAATGAGCAGTTCTTC. The chain employs TRBV2 and TRBJ2-1; no definite D call. CDR1 and CDR2 from the germline V gene are SNHLY and FYNNEI. The V end lost 7 bases, the J end lost 3 bases, and 10 bases lay between the germline ends. The CDR3 is made up of 13 amino acids.

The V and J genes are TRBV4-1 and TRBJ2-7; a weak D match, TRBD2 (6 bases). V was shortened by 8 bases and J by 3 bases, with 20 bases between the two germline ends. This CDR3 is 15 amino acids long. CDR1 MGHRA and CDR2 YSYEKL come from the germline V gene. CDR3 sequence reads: CASSLKGTDYYEQYF. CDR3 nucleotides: TGCGCCAGCTCGCTTAAGGGGACGGACTACTACGAGCAGTACTTC.

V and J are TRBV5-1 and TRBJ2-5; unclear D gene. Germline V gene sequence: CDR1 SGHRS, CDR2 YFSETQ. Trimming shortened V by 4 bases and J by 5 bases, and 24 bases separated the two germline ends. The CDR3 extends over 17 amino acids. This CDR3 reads CASSPATWGLIRETQYF. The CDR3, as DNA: TGCGCCAGCAGCCCGGCCACGTGGGGATTGATTCGGGAGACCCAGTACTTC.

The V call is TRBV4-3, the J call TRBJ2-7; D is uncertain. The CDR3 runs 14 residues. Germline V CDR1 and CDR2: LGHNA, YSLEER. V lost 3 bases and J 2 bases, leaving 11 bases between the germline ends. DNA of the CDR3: TGCGCCAGCAGCCAGTGGACGGATACCTACGAGCAGTACTTC. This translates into CASSQWTDTYEQYF.

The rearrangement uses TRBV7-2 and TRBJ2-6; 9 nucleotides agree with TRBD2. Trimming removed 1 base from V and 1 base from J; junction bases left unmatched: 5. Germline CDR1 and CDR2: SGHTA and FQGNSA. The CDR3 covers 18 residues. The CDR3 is CASSLGPLAGSGANVLTF. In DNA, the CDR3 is TGTGCCAGCAGCTTAGGCCCTCTAGCGGGATCTGGGGCCAACGTCCTGACTTTC.

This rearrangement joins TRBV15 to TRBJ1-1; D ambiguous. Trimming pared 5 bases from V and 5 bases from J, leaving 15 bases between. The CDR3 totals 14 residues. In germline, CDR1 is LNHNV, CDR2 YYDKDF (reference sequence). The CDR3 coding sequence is TGTGCCACCAGCCGCGCCCTCAGTGGAACTGAAGCTTTCTTT. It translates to CATSRALSGTEAFF. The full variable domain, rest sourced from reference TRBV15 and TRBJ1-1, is DAMVIQNPRYQVTQFGKPVTLSCSQTLNHNVMYWYQQKSSQAPKLLFHYYDKDFNNEADTPDNFQSRRPNTSFCFLDIRSPGLGDTAMYLCATSRALSGTEAFFGQGTRLTVV.

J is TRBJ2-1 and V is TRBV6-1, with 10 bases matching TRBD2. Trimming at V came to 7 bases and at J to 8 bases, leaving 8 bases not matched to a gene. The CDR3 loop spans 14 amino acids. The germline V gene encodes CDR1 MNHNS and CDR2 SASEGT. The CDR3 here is CASIGTSDDYEQFF. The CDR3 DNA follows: TGTGCCAGCATCGGGACTAGCGATGACTATGAGCAGTTCTTC.

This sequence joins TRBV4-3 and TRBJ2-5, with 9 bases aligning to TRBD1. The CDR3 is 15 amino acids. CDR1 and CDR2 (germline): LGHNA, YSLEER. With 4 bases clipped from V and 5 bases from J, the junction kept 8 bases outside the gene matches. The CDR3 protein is CASSLGTGQDETQYF. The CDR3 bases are TGCGCCAGCAGCCTTGGGACAGGGCAGGATGAGACCCAGTACTTC.

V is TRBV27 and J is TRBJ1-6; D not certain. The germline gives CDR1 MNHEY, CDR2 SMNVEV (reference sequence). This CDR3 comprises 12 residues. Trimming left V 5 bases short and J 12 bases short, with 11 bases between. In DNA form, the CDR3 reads TGTGCCAGCAGTATAGGGTCGTTACCCCTCCACTTT. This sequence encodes CASSIGSLPLHF.

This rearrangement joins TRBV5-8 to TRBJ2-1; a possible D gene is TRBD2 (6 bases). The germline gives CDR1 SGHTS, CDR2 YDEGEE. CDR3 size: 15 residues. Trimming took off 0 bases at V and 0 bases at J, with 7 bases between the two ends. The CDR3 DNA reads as TGTGCCAGCAGCTTGGATAGCGGCTCCTACAATGAGCAGTTCTTC. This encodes CASSLDSGSYNEQFF.

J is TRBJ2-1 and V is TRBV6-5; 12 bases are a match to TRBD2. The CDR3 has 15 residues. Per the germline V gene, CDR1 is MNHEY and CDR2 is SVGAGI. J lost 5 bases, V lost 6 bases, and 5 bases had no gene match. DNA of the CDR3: TGTGCCAGCAGACAAGCTAGCGGGGGGGACAATGAGCAGTTCTTC. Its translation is CASRQASGGDNEQFF.